This TCR beta chain appears in the sequencing data of a study of blood T cell repertoires in COVID-19. About the study: Samples of COVID-19 (acute and convalescent) were obtained from the United States, Italy and Spain. PBMCs, B-cell-depleted T cells, or T cells were the source of the cDNA or gDNA that made up the material.

How the authors handled the data: Estimation of nucleated cell counts was performed using reference gene primer amplification. Some clones are missing from TCRdb's copy, which holds only in-frame ones; the method was immunoSEQ multiplex PCR. That table is the source of V, J and clone size, and D and trimming were worked out from the DNA. This sample has 60,000 to 80,000 clones, with 88% found just once. V was clipped by 0 bases and J by 0 bases, with 8 bases between them. This CDR3 contains 15 residues. Germline CDR1 is SGHAT and CDR2 is FQNNGV. The sequence derives from a woman in her sixties or seventies with acute or convalescent COVID-19. The chain has TRBV11-2 and TRBJ1-2; TRBD1 is a possible D gene (6 bases). The sample was peripheral blood. This CDR3 reads CASSLEGATNYGYTF. The CDR3 DNA follows: TGTGCCAGCAGCTTAGAGGGGGCAACTAACTATGGCTACACCTTC.